Below, one T cell receptor (beta chain) is given with its context. In the study's own analysis: Cell counts per sample came from amplifying reference gene primers. Libraries were prepared by immunoSEQ multiplex PCR; TCRdb keeps only in-frame clonotypes and omits some of them. V and J calls and clone size are given by that table; D and trimming were obtained from the DNA. The sample has over 250,000 clones; roughly 86% are singletons. This specimen comes from a study of blood T cell repertoires in COVID-19. Trimming took 5 bases from V and 12 from J; bases not matched to a gene: 6. This CDR3 region has 14 residues. Per germline, CDR1 SEHNR and CDR2 FQNEAQ (reference sequence).

This sequence joins TRBV7-9 and TRBJ2-1; 14 nucleotides match TRBD2. The source is a man in his forties who had recovered from COVID-19. Sequencing was performed on peripheral blood. The CDR3 is CASSPTSGGVGQFF. Here the CDR3 DNA reads TGTGCCAGCAGCCCGACTAGCGGGGGGGTCGGGCAGTTCTTC. The full variable domain, in which reference TRBV7-9 and TRBJ2-1 provide the parts outside the CDR3, is DTGVSQNPRHKITKRGQNVTFRCDPISEHNRLYWYRQTLGQGPEFLTYFQNEAQLEKSRLLSDRFSAERPKGSFSTLEIQRTEQGDSAMYLCASSPTSGGVGQFFGPGTRLTVL.